Below are 20 T cell receptor beta chains sequenced from a single sample in a study of kidney transplant recipient with SARS-CoV-2 infection. TCRdb ran MiXCR on the reads and lists one entry per CDR3 protein. The sample yields some 220,000 distinct CDR3 sequences, around 30% seen once. The input for sequencing was a blood sample, taken at baseline and on day 111 from a kidney transplant recipient. All receptors derive from a male patient aged 25-45 years who had COVID-19 and was a kidney transplant recipient. Part of the T cell pool may stem from the graft donor.

This clonotype showed up many times. The limits of the CDR3 on the DNA are not certain, so only TCRdb's listed CDR3 is given. The CDR3 is CISVPERLTEVGKTYGYTF. The J gene is TRBJ1-2, the V gene TRBV7-5. TRBV7-5 is a pseudogene segment. The CDR3 extends over 19 residues, inclusive of both ends.

This clonotype was seen once. The junction departs from germline at one end; a sequencing error may be responsible. CDR3 protein: CASSLAMGGTYEQYF. CDR3 nucleotides: TGTGCCAGCAGTTTGGCGATGGGCGGTACCTACGAGCAGTACTTC. The J gene is TRBJ2-7, the V gene TRBV5-6; D is uncertain. CDR1 and CDR2 from the germline V gene are SGHDT and YYEEEE. The CDR3 sequence is 15 residues long.

This clonotype was seen ten or more times. The J gene is TRBJ2-7, the V gene TRBV5-5, with no clear D. CDR1 is SGHKS and CDR2 is YYEKEE in the germline V gene (reference sequence). The CDR3 runs 16 residues. V lost 0 bases, J lost 0 bases, and 13 bases lay in between. Here the CDR3 DNA reads TGTGCCAGCAGCTTGGGGGCCAGGATTGCCTCCTACGAGCAGTACTTC. Encoded protein: CASSLGARIASYEQYF. Combining the CDR3 with reference TRBV5-5 and TRBJ2-7 gives the whole variable domain DAGVTQSPTHLIKTRGQQVTLRCSPISGHKSVSWYQQVLGQGPQFIFQYYEKEERGRGNFPDRFSARQFPNYSSELNVNALLLGDSALYLCASSLGARIASYEQYFGPGTRLTVT.

The sample holds a few counts of this clonotype. The chain is built from TRBV7-6 and TRBJ2-3; TRBD2 aligns across 10 bases. Germline V gene sequence: CDR1 SGHVS, CDR2 FNYEAQ. The J segment lost 2 bases and the V segment lost 0 bases, leaving 5 bases of the junction unmatched. The CDR3 runs to 17 residues. In DNA, the CDR3 is TGTGCCAGCAGCTTAGCCGGACTAGCGGAACCCACAGATACGCAGTATTTT. This translates into CASSLAGLAEPTDTQYF.

With respect to this clonotype: Since a much larger clone is just one base distant, this may be a read error. The chain couples TRBV15 to TRBJ1-5; TRBD1 matches at 8 bases. Germline CDR1 and CDR2: LNHNV and YYDKDF (reference sequence). The trim removed 5 bases at V and 5 bases at J, leaving 5 bases unmatched. CDR3 size: 14 residues. CDR3 DNA: TGTGCCACCAGCCGGGGACAGGTAGATCAGCCCCAGCATTTT. Residues: CATSRGQVDQPQHF.

V gene TRBV4-1 combines with J gene TRBJ2-1; 9 bases fit TRBD2. The V and J ends lost 2 bases and 7 bases, in that order; junction bases with no gene match: 9. Germline CDR1 and CDR2: MGHRA and YSYEKL. This CDR3 region has 16 residues. CDR3 nucleotide sequence: TGCGCCAGCAGCCAAATGAGTAGCGGGAGTCTGAATGAGCAGTTCTTC. Protein sequence: CASSQMSSGSLNEQFF.

This clonotype came up a few times. J is TRBJ2-1 and V is TRBV5-8; 8 positions match TRBD2. This CDR3 spans 15 amino acids. Looked up from germline, CDR1 is SGHTS and CDR2 is YDEGEE. V shed 0 bases, J shed 7 bases, and the junction held 6 bases outside the gene matches. CDR3 bases: TGTGCCAGCAGCTTGGTCGGGAGGGCCGGGAATGAGCAGTTCTTC. This translates into CASSLVGRAGNEQFF.

This clonotype was recorded at least ten times. This rearrangement joins TRBV28 to TRBJ1-6; 10 bases agree with TRBD1. Germline CDR1 MDHEN, CDR2 SYDVKM. V lost 2 bases and J lost 6; bases outside the gene matches: 1. This CDR3 contains 15 residues. CDR3 amino acids: CASSLGDRGNSPLHF. In DNA form, the CDR3 reads TGTGCCAGCAGTTTAGGGGACAGGGGTAATTCACCCCTCCACTTT.

About this clonotype: A much larger clone is a single base away; this may be a read error. The genes are TRBV4-1 and TRBJ2-1; possibly TRBD2 for D (5 bases). Germline-derived CDR1 and CDR2 are MGHRA and YSYEKL. This CDR3 comprises 15 residues. The CDR3 coding sequence is TGCGCCAGCAGCCAAGTGTCCAGTGAGGGCAATGAGCAGTCCTTC. Its translation is CASSQVSSEGNEQSF.

This clonotype was observed many times. This chain joins TRBV21-1 and TRBJ2-1; the D call TRBD1 from the table was never checked on the DNA. TRBV21-1 is listed as a pseudogene. The CDR3 consists of 16 residues. CDR3 in amino acids: CASSKVSGNVPNEQFF. The CDR3 coding sequence is TGTGCCAGCAGCAAAGTGTCAGGGAATGTACCCAATGAGCAGTTCTTC.

At least ten counts were recorded for this clonotype. The chain recombines TRBV5-1 with TRBJ2-2; 7 positions agree with TRBD1. J was trimmed by 1 base and V by 4 bases; bases with no gene match: 4. Per the germline V gene, CDR1 is SGHRS and CDR2 is YFSETQ. The CDR3 runs to 15 residues. In DNA, the CDR3 is TGCGCCAGCAGCACAGGACAGGAGAACACCGGGGAGCTGTTTTTT. Translation gives CASSTGQENTGELFF. Combining the CDR3 with reference TRBV5-1 and TRBJ2-2 gives the whole variable domain KAGVTQTPRYLIKTRGQQVTLSCSPISGHRSVSWYQQTPGQGLQFLFEYFSETQRNKGNFPGRFSGRQFSNSRSEMNVSTLELGDSALYLCASSTGQENTGELFFGEGSRLTVL.

This clonotype was found many times. The CDR3: CASSSTEECRKTYGYTF. The CDR3 DNA follows: TGTGCCAGCAGTAGTACGGAGGAATGTAGAAAGACCTATGGCTACACCTTC. This rearrangement joins TRBV6-1 to TRBJ1-2; D is undetermined. V was clipped by 5 bases and J by 4 bases, with 23 bases between them. Germline lookup yields CDR1 MNHNS and CDR2 SASEGT. The length of the CDR3 is 17 residues.

This clonotype came up many times. This chain links TRBV6-2 or TRBV6-3 with TRBJ2-1; TRBD2 matches at 11 bases. CDR1 and CDR2 (germline): MNHEY, SVGEGT. This CDR3 has 14 amino acids. Trimming at V came to 7 bases and at J to 9 bases, leaving 8 bases not matched to a gene. CDR3 amino acids: CASKLAGVSREQFF. The CDR3 coding sequence is TGTGCCAGCAAACTAGCGGGAGTTTCACGTGAGCAGTTCTTC.

This clonotype was observed many times. The gene calls are TRBV12-5 and TRBJ1-2, with D perhaps TRBD1 (5 bases). V lost 4 bases and J lost 4, with 22 bases in between. The CDR3 spans 17 residues. CDR1 is LGHNT, CDR2 FRNRAP, per germline. The CDR3 is CASGSAFLQGKTYGYTF. DNA for the CDR3: TGTGCTAGTGGTTCAGCATTTTTGCAGGGAAAGACCTATGGCTACACCTTC.

V is TRBV4-1 and J is TRBJ2-3; possibly TRBD1 or TRBD2 for D (6 bases each). V was shortened by 3 bases and J by 2 bases, with 9 bases between the two germline ends. The CDR3 is 14 amino acids. Germline CDR1 and CDR2: MGHRA and YSYEKL. The CDR3 loop is CASSQEGVTDTQYF. The CDR3, as DNA: TGCGCCAGCAGCCAGGAGGGGGTCACAGATACGCAGTATTTT.

As regards this clonotype: Possible read error: a much larger clone is one base away. The genes are TRBV20-1 and TRBJ1-2; tentatively, D is TRBD1 (6 bases). Germline V gene data show CDR1 as DFQATT and CDR2 as SNEGSKA (reference sequence). There are 15 residues in the CDR3. In DNA, the CDR3 is TGCAGAGCTAGCGGAGGGGGAGCTTCTAACTATGGCTACACCTTC. Residues: CRASGGGASNYGYTF.

Many counts were recorded for this clonotype. This chain uses TRBV5-5 with TRBJ2-6; D might be TRBD1 or TRBD2, each matching 5 bases. The germline V gene encodes CDR1 SGHKS and CDR2 YYEKEE (reference sequence). The V and J ends lost 2 bases and 4 bases respectively, with 10 bases between them. This CDR3 has 15 residues. The CDR3 loop reads CASSFIGAGANVLTF. DNA for the CDR3: TGTGCCAGCAGCTTTATCGGGGCAGGGGCCAACGTCCTGACTTTC.

About this clonotype: A much larger clone is a single base away; this may be a read error. The chain joins TRBV28 to TRBJ2-5; 10 positions match TRBD2. The CDR3 loop spans 16 amino acids. From germline, CDR1 is MDHEN and CDR2 SYDVKM. Here the CDR3 reads CASSLLAGAYQEAQYF. The CDR3 DNA reads TGTGCCAGCAGTTTACTAGCGGGAGCGTACCAAGAGGCCCAGTACTTC.

This clonotype was seen at least ten times. The chain uses TRBV20-1 and TRBJ1-2; 7 nucleotides agree with TRBD1. V gave up 5 bases and J gave up 4 bases; unmatched junction bases: 7. The length of the CDR3 is 13 residues. Germline assignment: CDR1 DFQATT and CDR2 SNEGSKA (reference sequence). CDR3 loop: CSAARQGIYGYTF. CDR3 in DNA: TGCAGTGCTGCCCGACAGGGAATCTATGGCTACACCTTC.

The table lists this clonotype with many counts. V gene TRBV3-1 combines with J gene TRBJ2-5; D not certain. Deletions cut 5 bases from V and 5 bases from J, with 24 bases between. CDR1 and CDR2 (germline): LGHDT, YNNKEL (reference sequence). This CDR3 is 17 amino acids long. In DNA, the CDR3 is TGTGCCAGCAGCGATTCCTTTCCCATTTCTTTCTCTGAGACCCAGTACTTC. Residues: CASSDSFPISFSETQYF.